This TCR beta chain is drawn from a study of T cells in Graves' hyperthyroidism and ophthalmopathy. On the study more broadly: Peripheral blood was acquired at first diagnosis, ahead of any therapy whatsoever.

CDR3 size: 15 residues. In germline, CDR1 is SNHLY, CDR2 FYNNEI. V lost 9 bases and J lost 4; bases outside the gene matches: 12. Amplified TCR beta CDR3 regions derived from RNA transcripts. Using the HTBI primer set, a first-round RT-PCR was run on the TCR CDR3. TCRdb processed the multiplex PCR reads anew with MiXCR; each CDR3 protein has one entry. The profile shows 640,000 or so distinct CDR3 sequences, approximately 15% of them singletons. This clonotype was detected ten times or more. The chain combines TRBV2 with TRBJ1-5, with TRBD1 matching over 7 bases. Source material: blood. This clonotype was obtained from a middle-aged woman with Graves' ophthalmopathy. As DNA, the CDR3 is TGTGCCAGTAGACAGGGAGTTGGGAAAAATCAGCCCCAGCATTTT. Residues: CASRQGVGKNQPQHF.